Listed below are T cell receptor beta chains from one sample, sequenced in a study of technical replicates of blood from several donors. Produced via immunoSEQ multiplex PCR; TCRdb's table is partial and in-frame only. This table has 50,000 to 70,000 clones, roughly 95% appearing once. Sample: PBMCs. Receptors originate from a human donor in good health. Some clones in this sample may be carry-over from other donors' samples. The CDR3 runs from the conserved cysteine through the conserved F or W. Each record gives: V gene, D gene, clone size, CDR3 length, J gene, CDR3 DNA, CDR3 protein. D genes are given only for firm matches. A clone size is listed for some rows: how often the clone was seen (once, few, many), or a class if it is expanded.

V gene: TRBV6-5
D gene: NA
clone size: NA
CDR3 length: 14
J gene: TRBJ1-2
CDR3 DNA: TGTGCCAGCAGTTACAGCCGAGGGGGGGATGGCTACACCTTC
CDR3 protein: CASSYSRGGDGYTF

V gene: TRBV29-1
D gene: TRBD1
clone size: NA
CDR3 length: 13
J gene: TRBJ2-7
CDR3 DNA: TGCAGCGTTCCGGGACAGGGACCCTACGAGCAGTACTTC
CDR3 protein: CSVPGQGPYEQYF

V gene: TRBV2
D gene: NA
clone size: NA
CDR3 length: 16
J gene: TRBJ1-4
CDR3 DNA: TGTGCCAGCAGTGAAACAGGGAGGGGTCTTAACGAAAAACTGTTTTTT
CDR3 protein: CASSETGRGLNEKLFF

V gene: TRBV5-1
D gene: TRBD2
clone size: NA
CDR3 length: 17
J gene: TRBJ2-3
CDR3 DNA: TGCGCCAGCAGCTTGGCCGTTAGCGGGACTTACACAGATACGCAGTATTTT
CDR3 protein: CASSLAVSGTYTDTQYF

V gene: TRBV29-1
D gene: NA
clone size: NA
CDR3 length: 13
J gene: TRBJ2-4
CDR3 DNA: TGCAGCGTTGAAGTGTCCAGGGGACGAATTCAGTACTTC
CDR3 protein: CSVEVSRGRIQYF

V gene: TRBV4-2
D gene: NA
clone size: once
CDR3 length: 18
J gene: TRBJ1-4
CDR3 DNA: TGTGCCAGCAGCCAAGATATGCAGGGGATTGGGGTTGGTGAAAAACTGTTTTTT
CDR3 protein: CASSQDMQGIGVGEKLFF

V gene: TRBV18
D gene: TRBD1
clone size: NA
CDR3 length: 14
J gene: TRBJ1-1
CDR3 DNA: TGTGCCAGCTCACCCGGGACAGGGGGGACTGAAGCTTTCTTT
CDR3 protein: CASSPGTGGTEAFF

V gene: TRBV7-9
D gene: TRBD2
clone size: NA
CDR3 length: 13
J gene: TRBJ2-7
CDR3 DNA: TGTGCCAGCAGCTTAGGCGGGAGGTACGAGCAGTACTTC
CDR3 protein: CASSLGGRYEQYF

V gene: TRBV4-2
D gene: TRBD2
clone size: NA
CDR3 length: 16
J gene: TRBJ2-3
CDR3 DNA: TGTGCCAGCAGCCAAGGGGCGGGAGGGCCGGGAGATACGCAGTATTTT
CDR3 protein: CASSQGAGGPGDTQYF

V gene: TRBV5-1
D gene: NA
clone size: NA
CDR3 length: 14
J gene: TRBJ1-1
CDR3 DNA: TGCGCCAGCAGCTTCACAGGAGCTCCCGGAGAAGCTTTCTTT
CDR3 protein: CASSFTGAPGEAFF

V gene: TRBV7-3
D gene: NA
clone size: NA
CDR3 length: 14
J gene: TRBJ2-5
CDR3 DNA: TGTGCCAGCAGCTTACGAGGTCCGGGGGAGACCCAGTACTTC
CDR3 protein: CASSLRGPGETQYF

V gene: TRBV12-2
D gene: NA
clone size: NA
CDR3 length: 15
J gene: TRBJ2-3
CDR3 DNA: TGTGCAAGTCGCTTAGCGTCGGGGGACGGTGATACGCAGTATTTT
CDR3 protein: CASRLASGDGDTQYF

V gene: TRBV2
D gene: TRBD2
clone size: NA
CDR3 length: 15
J gene: TRBJ2-1
CDR3 DNA: TGTGCCAGCAGCGCCGGGACTAGCGAAAGAAATGAGCAGTTCTTC
CDR3 protein: CASSAGTSERNEQFF

V gene: TRBV4-2
D gene: NA
clone size: NA
CDR3 length: 16
J gene: TRBJ1-2
CDR3 DNA: TGTGCCAGCAGCTCAGAGGGATCGGGGGGGAGCTATGGCTACACCTTC
CDR3 protein: CASSSEGSGGSYGYTF

V gene: TRBV7-2
D gene: TRBD1
clone size: NA
CDR3 length: 15
J gene: TRBJ2-5
CDR3 DNA: TGTGCCAGCAGCATCACCGGGACAGCGGAAGAGACCCAGTACTTC
CDR3 protein: CASSITGTAEETQYF

V gene: TRBV5-3
D gene: TRBD1
clone size: NA
CDR3 length: 21
J gene: TRBJ1-5
CDR3 DNA: TGTGCCAGAAGCTCCGCGGCCGGGACAGGGGTTTTCCCCTCACCGCATCAGCCCCAGCATTTT
CDR3 protein: CARSSAAGTGVFPSPHQPQHF

V gene: TRBV11-3
D gene: NA
clone size: NA
CDR3 length: 13
J gene: TRBJ1-3
CDR3 DNA: TGTGCCAGCAGCTTATATCCTGGAAACACCATATATTTT
CDR3 protein: CASSLYPGNTIYF

V gene: TRBV19
D gene: TRBD1
clone size: NA
CDR3 length: 15
J gene: TRBJ2-1
CDR3 DNA: TGTGCCAGTAGTCCACGACAGGGGGTCGTCGATGAGCAGTTCTTC
CDR3 protein: CASSPRQGVVDEQFF

V gene: TRBV5-6
D gene: TRBD1
clone size: NA
CDR3 length: 15
J gene: TRBJ2-5
CDR3 DNA: TGTGCCAGCAGCGGGACAGGGGGGTCCTCCGGGACCCAGTACTTC
CDR3 protein: CASSGTGGSSGTQYF

V gene: TRBV30
D gene: NA
clone size: NA
CDR3 length: 12
J gene: TRBJ1-2
CDR3 DNA: TGTGCCTGGGACCGCGCGGCGTATGGCTACACCTTC
CDR3 protein: CAWDRAAYGYTF

V gene: TRBV9
D gene: NA
clone size: NA
CDR3 length: 14
J gene: TRBJ1-2
CDR3 DNA: TGTGCCAGCAGCGGCAGAAACAGGGACTATGGCTACACCTTC
CDR3 protein: CASSGRNRDYGYTF

V gene: TRBV5-4
D gene: TRBD2
clone size: NA
CDR3 length: 15
J gene: TRBJ2-5
CDR3 DNA: TGTGCCAGCAGCCCGACTAGCGGGAGGGCAGAGACCCAGTACTTC
CDR3 protein: CASSPTSGRAETQYF

V gene: TRBV30
D gene: NA
clone size: NA
CDR3 length: 14
J gene: TRBJ1-1
CDR3 DNA: TGTGCCTGGCAATCCATCAGGGCACGCACTGAAGCTTTCTTT
CDR3 protein: CAWQSIRARTEAFF

V gene: TRBV6-1
D gene: NA
clone size: once
CDR3 length: 11
J gene: TRBJ2-1
CDR3 DNA: TGTGCCAGCAGTGAAGACGGGGGGCAGTTCTTC
CDR3 protein: CASSEDGGQFF

V gene: TRBV18
D gene: TRBD1
clone size: NA
CDR3 length: 15
J gene: TRBJ1-1
CDR3 DNA: TGTGCCAGCTCAACCTCGACAGGGTCGAACACTGAAGCTTTCTTT
CDR3 protein: CASSTSTGSNTEAFF

V gene: TRBV21-1
D gene: NA
clone size: few
CDR3 length: 17
J gene: TRBJ1-5
CDR3 DNA: TGTGCCAGCAGCAAAGCCAACAGGGAGTGCGTGATTCAGCCCCAGCATTTT
CDR3 protein: CASSKANRECVIQPQHF

V gene: TRBV27
D gene: NA
clone size: NA
CDR3 length: 15
J gene: TRBJ1-5
CDR3 DNA: TGTGCCAGCAGTTTATTGGGCAGGAGGGATCAGCCCCAGCATTTT
CDR3 protein: CASSLLGRRDQPQHF

V gene: TRBV5-6
D gene: TRBD2
clone size: once
CDR3 length: 15
J gene: TRBJ2-1
CDR3 DNA: TGTGCCAGCAGCTTATGGACTAGCGGTAACAATGAGCAGTTCTTC
CDR3 protein: CASSLWTSGNNEQFF

V gene: TRBV30
D gene: NA
clone size: NA
CDR3 length: 11
J gene: TRBJ2-7
CDR3 DNA: TGTGCCTGCTCCAGGGGCTACGAGCAGTACTTC
CDR3 protein: CACSRGYEQYF

V gene: TRBV13
D gene: TRBD2
clone size: NA
CDR3 length: 15
J gene: TRBJ2-1
CDR3 DNA: TGTGCCAGCAGCATAACTAGCGAAGAATACAATGAGCAGTTCTTC
CDR3 protein: CASSITSEEYNEQFF

V gene: TRBV27
D gene: TRBD2
clone size: once
CDR3 length: 16
J gene: TRBJ2-1
CDR3 DNA: TGTGCCAGCGGGAGTAGCGGGAGTGGGGCCTACAATGAGCAGTTCTTC
CDR3 protein: CASGSSGSGAYNEQFF

V gene: TRBV10-3
D gene: NA
clone size: NA
CDR3 length: 14
J gene: TRBJ2-2
CDR3 DNA: TGTGCCATCAGTGTTACAGAGAACACCGGGGAGCTGTTTTTT
CDR3 protein: CAISVTENTGELFF